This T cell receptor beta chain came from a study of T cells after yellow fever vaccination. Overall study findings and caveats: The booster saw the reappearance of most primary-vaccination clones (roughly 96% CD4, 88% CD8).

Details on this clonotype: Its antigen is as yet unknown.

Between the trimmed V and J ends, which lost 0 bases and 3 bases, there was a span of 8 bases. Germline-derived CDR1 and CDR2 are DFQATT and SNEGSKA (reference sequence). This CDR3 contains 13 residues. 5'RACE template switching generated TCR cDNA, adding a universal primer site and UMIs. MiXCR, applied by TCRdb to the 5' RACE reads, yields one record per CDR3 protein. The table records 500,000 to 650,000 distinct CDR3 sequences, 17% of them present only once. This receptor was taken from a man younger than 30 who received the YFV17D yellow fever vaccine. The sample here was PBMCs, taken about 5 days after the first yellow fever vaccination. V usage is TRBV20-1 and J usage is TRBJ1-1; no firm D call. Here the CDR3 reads CSARETAYTEAFF. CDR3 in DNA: TGCAGTGCTAGAGAAACAGCGTACACTGAAGCTTTCTTT.